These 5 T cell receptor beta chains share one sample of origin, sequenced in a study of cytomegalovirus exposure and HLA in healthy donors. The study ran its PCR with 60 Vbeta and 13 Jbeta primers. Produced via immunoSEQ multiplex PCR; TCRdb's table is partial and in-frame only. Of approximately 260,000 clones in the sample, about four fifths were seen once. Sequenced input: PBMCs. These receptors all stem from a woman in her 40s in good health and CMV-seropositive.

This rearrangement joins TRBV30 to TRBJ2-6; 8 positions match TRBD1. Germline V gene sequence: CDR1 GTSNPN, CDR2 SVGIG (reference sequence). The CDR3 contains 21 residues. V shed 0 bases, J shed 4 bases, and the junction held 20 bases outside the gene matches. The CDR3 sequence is CAWSVAGLGGGQASGANVLTF. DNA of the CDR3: TGTGCCTGGAGTGTAGCCGGTTTGGGTGGGGGACAGGCCTCAGGGGCCAACGTCCTGACTTTC.

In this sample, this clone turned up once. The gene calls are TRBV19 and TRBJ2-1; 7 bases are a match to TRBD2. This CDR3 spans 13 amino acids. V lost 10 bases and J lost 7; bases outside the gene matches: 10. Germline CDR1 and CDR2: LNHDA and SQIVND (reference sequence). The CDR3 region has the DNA TGTGCCACTTCCACCTGGGGGGGTAATGAGCAGTTCTTC. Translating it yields CATSTWGGNEQFF.

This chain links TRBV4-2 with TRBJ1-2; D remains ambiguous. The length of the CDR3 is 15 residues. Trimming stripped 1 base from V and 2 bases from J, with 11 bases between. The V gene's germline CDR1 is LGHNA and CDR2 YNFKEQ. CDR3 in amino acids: CASSQGPVPNYGYTF. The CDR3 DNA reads TGTGCCAGCAGCCAAGGCCCAGTCCCGAACTATGGCTACACCTTC.

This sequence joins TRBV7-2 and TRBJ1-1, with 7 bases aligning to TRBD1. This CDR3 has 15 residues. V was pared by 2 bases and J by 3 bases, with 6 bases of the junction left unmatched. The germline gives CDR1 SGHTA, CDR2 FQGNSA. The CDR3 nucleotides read TGTGCCAGCAGCTTACCCCAGACAGGGTACACTGAAGCTTTCTTT. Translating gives CASSLPQTGYTEAFF.

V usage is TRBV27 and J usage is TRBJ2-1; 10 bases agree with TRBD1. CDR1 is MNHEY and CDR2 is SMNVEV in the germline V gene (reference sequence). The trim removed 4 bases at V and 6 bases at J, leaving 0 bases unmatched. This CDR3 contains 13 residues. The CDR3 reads CASSWDRGNEQFF. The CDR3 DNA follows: TGTGCCAGCAGTTGGGACAGGGGCAATGAGCAGTTCTTC.